A selection of T cell receptor beta chains follows, all from one sample in a study of T-cell memory formation after mild COVID-19. One entry per CDR3 protein, called by TCRdb with MiXCR from the 5' RACE reads. The data show under 200,000 distinct CDR3 sequences, 25% to 40% seen once. Source material: PBMCs or a T cell subset sorted from them (not recorded which). These receptors were obtained from an adult woman who had mild COVID-19 (a few samples of this study predate the infection). Cell type and time point are not known. The CDR3 runs from the conserved cysteine through the conserved F or W. Fields, in order: D gene, V gene, J gene, clone size, CDR3 DNA, CDR3 protein. D genes are given only for firm matches. Clone size is shown for a subset of rows, as once, few, many or a class of expanded clone.

d_call: TRBD2
v_call: TRBV4-1
j_call: TRBJ2-1
clone_size: .
cdr3_nt: TGCGCCAGCAGCGGACTAGCGGGGAAATACAATGAGCAGTTCTTC
cdr3_aa: CASSGLAGKYNEQFF

d_call: .
v_call: TRBV20-1
j_call: TRBJ2-2
clone_size: .
cdr3_nt: TGCAGTGCTAGTCGGGGTACCGGGGAGCTGTTTTTT
cdr3_aa: CSASRGTGELFF

d_call: TRBD2
v_call: TRBV20-1
j_call: TRBJ2-7
clone_size: .
cdr3_nt: TGCAGTGCTCCAATTAGCGGGAGGGAACCCTACGAGCAGTACTTC
cdr3_aa: CSAPISGREPYEQYF

d_call: TRBD2
v_call: TRBV5-1
j_call: TRBJ2-1
clone_size: .
cdr3_nt: TGCGCCAGCAGCCGGACTAGCGGGAGCTCCTACAATGAGCAGTTCTTC
cdr3_aa: CASSRTSGSSYNEQFF

d_call: .
v_call: TRBV7-2
j_call: TRBJ2-7
clone_size: few
cdr3_nt: TGTGCCAGCAGCTTATCGGGAGTCCCCGAGCAGTACTTC
cdr3_aa: CASSLSGVPEQYF

d_call: .
v_call: TRBV7-2
j_call: TRBJ1-5
clone_size: .
cdr3_nt: TGTGCCAGCACCCTGGGCGGCACAAAGCCCCAGCATTTT
cdr3_aa: CASTLGGTKPQHF

d_call: TRBD2
v_call: TRBV12-3/TRBV12-4
j_call: TRBJ2-5
clone_size: .
cdr3_nt: TGTGCCAGCAACCCCCCCCGCGGGGGAGAGACCCAGTACTTC
cdr3_aa: CASNPPRGGETQYF

d_call: TRBD2
v_call: TRBV5-1
j_call: TRBJ2-2
clone_size: .
cdr3_nt: TGCGCCAGCAGCACACGTCTAGCGGGGGTCTCAACCGGGGAGCTGTTTTTT
cdr3_aa: CASSTRLAGVSTGELFF

d_call: TRBD1
v_call: TRBV14
j_call: TRBJ1-2
clone_size: few
cdr3_nt: TGTGCCAGCAGTCCCGGGACAGGGGTCTATGGCTACACCTTC
cdr3_aa: CASSPGTGVYGYTF

d_call: TRBD1
v_call: TRBV7-8
j_call: TRBJ1-1
clone_size: few
cdr3_nt: TGTGCCAGCAGCTTATTGGGACCAGGGGGCGTTCCTGAAGCTTTCTTT
cdr3_aa: CASSLLGPGGVPEAFF

d_call: .
v_call: TRBV7-6
j_call: TRBJ2-7
clone_size: .
cdr3_nt: TGTGCCAGCAGCTTAGCGGCAGACTACGAGCAGTACTTC
cdr3_aa: CASSLAADYEQYF

d_call: TRBD1
v_call: TRBV29-1
j_call: TRBJ2-3
clone_size: few
cdr3_nt: TGCAGCGTTGAAGGGGGACAGGGACTCTCAGATACGCAGTATTTT
cdr3_aa: CSVEGGQGLSDTQYF

d_call: TRBD1
v_call: TRBV9
j_call: TRBJ2-2
clone_size: .
cdr3_nt: TGTGCCAGCAGCGTACCCCGTGGGGACAGGGCGCACGCCGGGGAGCTGTTTTTT
cdr3_aa: CASSVPRGDRAHAGELFF

d_call: TRBD2
v_call: TRBV29-1
j_call: TRBJ2-1
clone_size: .
cdr3_nt: TGCAGCGTGGATGGGACTAGCGGCTACAATGAGCAGTTCTTC
cdr3_aa: CSVDGTSGYNEQFF

d_call: .
v_call: TRBV11-2
j_call: TRBJ2-2
clone_size: .
cdr3_nt: TGTGCCAGCAGCGTTTCAGGGAATCGGGCCGGGGAGCTGTTTTTT
cdr3_aa: CASSVSGNRAGELFF

d_call: .
v_call: TRBV12-3/TRBV12-4
j_call: TRBJ1-1
clone_size: .
cdr3_nt: TGTGCCAGCAGTTTGGTTATTCAGTACACTGAAGCTTTCTTT
cdr3_aa: CASSLVIQYTEAFF

d_call: TRBD2
v_call: TRBV6-1
j_call: TRBJ2-3
clone_size: .
cdr3_nt: TGTGCCAGCAGTGAGACTAGCGGGGGGTGGACAGATACGCAGTATTTT
cdr3_aa: CASSETSGGWTDTQYF

d_call: TRBD2
v_call: TRBV7-8
j_call: TRBJ2-7
clone_size: .
cdr3_nt: TGTGCCAGCAGGAGGACTAGCGGGATACCCGAGCAGTACTTC
cdr3_aa: CASRRTSGIPEQYF

d_call: .
v_call: TRBV6-2/TRBV6-3
j_call: TRBJ2-1
clone_size: .
cdr3_nt: TGTGCCAGCGAGGGCGAGTACAATGAGCAGTTCTTC
cdr3_aa: CASEGEYNEQFF

d_call: TRBD1
v_call: TRBV13
j_call: TRBJ2-7
clone_size: few
cdr3_nt: TGTGCCAGCAGCTTAGGCCGGCGGACAGGGAACTACGAGCAGTACTTC
cdr3_aa: CASSLGRRTGNYEQYF

d_call: TRBD2
v_call: TRBV14
j_call: TRBJ2-7
clone_size: .
cdr3_nt: TGTGCCAGCAGCGGGGGGGGAGGTCCCTCCTACGAGCAGTACTTC
cdr3_aa: CASSGGGGPSYEQYF

d_call: .
v_call: TRBV7-9
j_call: TRBJ1-1
clone_size: .
cdr3_nt: TGTGCCAGCAGCTTAGTGAGAAGCATGAACACTGAAGCTTTCTTT
cdr3_aa: CASSLVRSMNTEAFF

d_call: .
v_call: TRBV7-9
j_call: TRBJ1-6
clone_size: few
cdr3_nt: TGTGCCAGCAGCTTAGCAGGGGACGGTTCACCCCTCCACTTT
cdr3_aa: CASSLAGDGSPLHF

d_call: .
v_call: TRBV7-9
j_call: TRBJ2-3
clone_size: .
cdr3_nt: TGTGCCAGCAGCCCGGGGTCCTTTTATAGCACAGATACGCAGTATTTT
cdr3_aa: CASSPGSFYSTDTQYF

d_call: TRBD1
v_call: TRBV24-1
j_call: TRBJ2-7
clone_size: .
cdr3_nt: TGTGCCACCAGTGAAACAGGGGGCCGAGCGTCTTACGAGCAGTACTTC
cdr3_aa: CATSETGGRASYEQYF

d_call: TRBD2
v_call: TRBV7-9
j_call: TRBJ2-1
clone_size: .
cdr3_nt: TGTGCCAGCAGCCCTAGCGGGACTTACAATGAGCAGTTCTTC
cdr3_aa: CASSPSGTYNEQFF

d_call: .
v_call: TRBV2
j_call: TRBJ2-1
clone_size: .
cdr3_nt: TGTGCCAGCAGGGCCGACACCAGCCCCTACAATGAGCAGTTCTTC
cdr3_aa: CASRADTSPYNEQFF

d_call: TRBD1
v_call: TRBV4-3
j_call: TRBJ2-7
clone_size: .
cdr3_nt: TGCGCCAGCAGCCTAGAGACAGGGAGCGACGAGCAGTACTTC
cdr3_aa: CASSLETGSDEQYF

d_call: TRBD1
v_call: TRBV7-8
j_call: TRBJ2-5
clone_size: few
cdr3_nt: TGTGCCAGCAGCGAGGACAGGGGCCGGGGTTTGGAGACCCAGTACTTC
cdr3_aa: CASSEDRGRGLETQYF

d_call: .
v_call: TRBV20-1
j_call: TRBJ2-7
clone_size: few
cdr3_nt: TGCAGTGCTAGAGATAGGAATAGCGGAAGCTCCTACGAGCAGTACTTC
cdr3_aa: CSARDRNSGSSYEQYF

d_call: .
v_call: TRBV5-1
j_call: TRBJ2-1
clone_size: .
cdr3_nt: TGCGCCAGCGGCTCGGCTAGCGTGAATTACAATGAGCAGTTCTTC
cdr3_aa: CASGSASVNYNEQFF

d_call: .
v_call: TRBV20-1
j_call: TRBJ2-1
clone_size: .
cdr3_nt: TGCAGTGCTAGAGATGGAAGGACAGTCTCCTACAATGAGCAGTTCTTC
cdr3_aa: CSARDGRTVSYNEQFF

d_call: .
v_call: TRBV5-1
j_call: TRBJ2-3
clone_size: few
cdr3_nt: TGCGCCAGCAGCGGGCTCACAGATACGCAGTATTTT
cdr3_aa: CASSGLTDTQYF

d_call: .
v_call: TRBV20-1
j_call: TRBJ2-5
clone_size: .
cdr3_nt: TGCAGTGCTGGCCGCGCCCAGTACTTC
cdr3_aa: CSAGRAQYF

d_call: .
v_call: TRBV6-2/TRBV6-3
j_call: TRBJ2-4
clone_size: .
cdr3_nt: TGTGCCAGCCCCATAAACATTCAGTACTTC
cdr3_aa: CASPINIQYF

d_call: TRBD1
v_call: TRBV5-5
j_call: TRBJ1-1
clone_size: .
cdr3_nt: TGTGCCAGCAGCCTGTTATTCCAGGGGGCGGGGGTACAAGCTTTCTTT
cdr3_aa: CASSLLFQGAGVQAFF

d_call: .
v_call: TRBV13
j_call: TRBJ2-3
clone_size: .
cdr3_nt: TGTGCCCACGCTCACGGGGGTCCCACAGATACGCAGTATTTT
cdr3_aa: CAHAHGGPTDTQYF

d_call: .
v_call: TRBV18
j_call: TRBJ1-1
clone_size: once
cdr3_nt: TGTGCCAGCTCACCCCGGAGGCAGGAAGCTTTCTTT
cdr3_aa: CASSPRRQEAFF

d_call: .
v_call: TRBV21-1
j_call: TRBJ2-1
clone_size: .
cdr3_nt: TGTGCCAGCAGCATCAGCGTCTACAATGAGCAGTTCTTC
cdr3_aa: CASSISVYNEQFF

d_call: .
v_call: TRBV7-3
j_call: TRBJ2-6
clone_size: once
cdr3_nt: TGTGCCAGCAGCTTACAAGGAGCGGGCAGGGCCGGGGCCAACGTCCTGACTTTC
cdr3_aa: CASSLQGAGRAGANVLTF

d_call: TRBD1
v_call: TRBV18
j_call: TRBJ2-7
clone_size: .
cdr3_nt: TGTGCCAGCTCACCAGGGACAGGGGGCCTTTACGAGCAGTACTTC
cdr3_aa: CASSPGTGGLYEQYF

d_call: TRBD2
v_call: TRBV5-8
j_call: TRBJ2-7
clone_size: .
cdr3_nt: TGTGCCACCCAGGCGGGAGGGGGGGTCTCCTACGAGCAGTACTTC
cdr3_aa: CATQAGGGVSYEQYF

d_call: .
v_call: TRBV5-1
j_call: TRBJ2-2
clone_size: .
cdr3_nt: TGCGCCAGCAGCTTGCCGGGACGCACGAACACCGGGGAGCTGTTTTTT
cdr3_aa: CASSLPGRTNTGELFF

d_call: TRBD2
v_call: TRBV9
j_call: TRBJ2-5
clone_size: few
cdr3_nt: TGTGCCAGCAGCCCGGGGACTAGCCTAAGAGGGGAGACCCAGTACTTC
cdr3_aa: CASSPGTSLRGETQYF

d_call: .
v_call: TRBV4-2
j_call: TRBJ2-2
clone_size: .
cdr3_nt: TGTGCCAGCACCTCTTCCTGGACGAACACCGGGGAGCTGTTTTTT
cdr3_aa: CASTSSWTNTGELFF

d_call: .
v_call: TRBV18
j_call: TRBJ1-5
clone_size: .
cdr3_nt: TGTGCCAGCTCACCGAACAGCGACAATCAGCCCCAGCATTTT
cdr3_aa: CASSPNSDNQPQHF

d_call: .
v_call: TRBV29-1
j_call: TRBJ1-4
clone_size: few
cdr3_nt: TGCAGCGTGTCATCCGGGACGGCCAATGAAAAACTGTTTTTT
cdr3_aa: CSVSSGTANEKLFF

d_call: .
v_call: TRBV7-9
j_call: TRBJ2-5
clone_size: .
cdr3_nt: TGTGCCAGCAGCTCGCGGCTGGGGTATCAAGAGACCCAGTACTTC
cdr3_aa: CASSSRLGYQETQYF

d_call: TRBD2
v_call: TRBV9
j_call: TRBJ2-7
clone_size: .
cdr3_nt: TGTGCCAGCAGCACTACGACTAGCGGGGTCTACGAGCAGTACTTC
cdr3_aa: CASSTTTSGVYEQYF

d_call: TRBD2
v_call: TRBV10-3
j_call: TRBJ2-3
clone_size: few
cdr3_nt: TGTGCCATCAGGACTAGCGGACGTGCAGATACGCAGTATTTT
cdr3_aa: CAIRTSGRADTQYF

d_call: TRBD1
v_call: TRBV24-1
j_call: TRBJ1-5
clone_size: .
cdr3_nt: TGTGCCACCAGTGATTTTCCCCATCTGGTCCCGACAGGGAATAGCAATCAGCCCCAGCATTTT
cdr3_aa: CATSDFPHLVPTGNSNQPQHF

d_call: .
v_call: TRBV5-1
j_call: TRBJ1-1
clone_size: .
cdr3_nt: TGCGCCAGCAGCACCGTTACTTCGAACACTGAAGCTTTCTTT
cdr3_aa: CASSTVTSNTEAFF

d_call: TRBD1
v_call: TRBV14
j_call: TRBJ2-7
clone_size: .
cdr3_nt: TGTGCCAGCAGCCGAGGTCTGCGGACAGGCTCCTACGAGCAGTACTTC
cdr3_aa: CASSRGLRTGSYEQYF

d_call: .
v_call: TRBV9
j_call: TRBJ2-3
clone_size: few
cdr3_nt: TGTGCCAGCAGCGGCTCTAGGCCCCCTCAGTATTTT
cdr3_aa: CASSGSRPPQYF

d_call: TRBD1
v_call: TRBV7-8
j_call: TRBJ2-1
clone_size: .
cdr3_nt: TGTGCCAGCAGCCGGGGACAGGGGATAAACAATGAGCAGTTCTTC
cdr3_aa: CASSRGQGINNEQFF

d_call: .
v_call: TRBV19
j_call: TRBJ1-1
clone_size: .
cdr3_nt: TGTGCCAGTAGTACGGGCGCGAACACTGAAGCTTTCTTT
cdr3_aa: CASSTGANTEAFF

d_call: .
v_call: TRBV29-1
j_call: TRBJ1-2
clone_size: once
cdr3_nt: TGCAGCGTCGAACACTGGTCTAACTATGGCTACACCTTC
cdr3_aa: CSVEHWSNYGYTF

d_call: TRBD1
v_call: TRBV9
j_call: TRBJ2-7
clone_size: few
cdr3_nt: TGTGCCAGCAGCGTAGCGGACAGGATCACCTACGAGCAGTACTTC
cdr3_aa: CASSVADRITYEQYF

d_call: .
v_call: TRBV29-1
j_call: TRBJ1-2
clone_size: .
cdr3_nt: TGCAGCGTTGAATCAGGGGCGTGGGGCTACACCTTC
cdr3_aa: CSVESGAWGYTF

d_call: .
v_call: TRBV20-1
j_call: TRBJ2-3
clone_size: few
cdr3_nt: TGCAGTGCTAGAGATATCCGGCTTTACACAGATACGCAGTATTTT
cdr3_aa: CSARDIRLYTDTQYF